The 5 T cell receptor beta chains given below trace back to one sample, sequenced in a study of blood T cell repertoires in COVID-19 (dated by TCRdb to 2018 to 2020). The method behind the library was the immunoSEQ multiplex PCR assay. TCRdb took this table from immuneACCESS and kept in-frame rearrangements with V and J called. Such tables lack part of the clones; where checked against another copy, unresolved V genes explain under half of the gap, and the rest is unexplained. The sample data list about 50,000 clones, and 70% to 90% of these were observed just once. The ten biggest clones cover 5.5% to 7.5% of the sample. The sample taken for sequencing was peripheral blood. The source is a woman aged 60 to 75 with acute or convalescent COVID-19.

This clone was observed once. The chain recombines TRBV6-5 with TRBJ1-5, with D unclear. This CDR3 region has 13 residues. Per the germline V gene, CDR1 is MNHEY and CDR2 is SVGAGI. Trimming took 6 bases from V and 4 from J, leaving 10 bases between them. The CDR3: CASRTFTNQPQHF. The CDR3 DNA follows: TGTGCCAGCAGGACATTCACGAATCAGCCCCAGCATTTT.

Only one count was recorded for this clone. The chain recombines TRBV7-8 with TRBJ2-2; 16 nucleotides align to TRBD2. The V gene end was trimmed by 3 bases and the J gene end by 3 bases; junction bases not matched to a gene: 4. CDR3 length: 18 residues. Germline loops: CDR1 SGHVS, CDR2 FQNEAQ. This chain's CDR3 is CASSLGLAGGPYTGELFF. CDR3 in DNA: TGTGCCAGCAGCTTGGGACTAGCGGGAGGGCCGTACACCGGGGAGCTGTTTTTT.

The DNA for the CDR3 is TGTGCCTGGAGCGCCGGGACAGGGGGCGACGAGCAGTACTTC. Translating it yields CAWSAGTGGDEQYF. This chain uses TRBV30 with TRBJ2-7, with 12 bases lining up with TRBD1. The CDR3 sequence is 14 residues long. The germline CDR1 and CDR2 sequences are GTSNPN and SVGIG (reference sequence). V trimming: 3 bases; J trimming: 5 bases; junction bases outside the gene matches: 5.

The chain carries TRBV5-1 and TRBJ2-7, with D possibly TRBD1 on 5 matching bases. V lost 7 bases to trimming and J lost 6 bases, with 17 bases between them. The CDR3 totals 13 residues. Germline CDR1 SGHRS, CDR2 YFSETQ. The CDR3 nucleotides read TGCGCCAGCCAGGGCCAAACCCACCCCGAGCAGTACTTC. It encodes CASQGQTHPEQYF.

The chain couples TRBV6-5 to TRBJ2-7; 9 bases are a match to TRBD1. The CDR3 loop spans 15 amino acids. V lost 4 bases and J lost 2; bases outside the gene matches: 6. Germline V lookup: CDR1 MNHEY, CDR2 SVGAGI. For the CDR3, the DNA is TGTGCCAGCAGTTCTTGGACAGGGGCAGCCTACGAGCAGTACTTC. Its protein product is CASSSWTGAAYEQYF.